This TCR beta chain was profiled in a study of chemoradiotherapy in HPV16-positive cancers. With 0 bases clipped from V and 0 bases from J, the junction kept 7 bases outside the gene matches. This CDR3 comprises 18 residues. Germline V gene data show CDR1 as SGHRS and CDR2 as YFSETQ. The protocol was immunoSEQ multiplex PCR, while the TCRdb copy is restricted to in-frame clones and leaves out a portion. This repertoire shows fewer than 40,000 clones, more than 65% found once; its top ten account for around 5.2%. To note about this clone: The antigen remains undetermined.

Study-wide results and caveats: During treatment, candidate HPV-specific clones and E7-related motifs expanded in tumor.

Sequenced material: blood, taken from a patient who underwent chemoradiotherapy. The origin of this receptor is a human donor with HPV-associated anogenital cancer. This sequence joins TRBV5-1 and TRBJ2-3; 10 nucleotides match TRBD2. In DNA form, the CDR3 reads TGCGCCAGCAGCTTGGGGTTAGCGGGGGGAACTAGCACAGATACGCAGTATTTT. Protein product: CASSLGLAGGTSTDTQYF. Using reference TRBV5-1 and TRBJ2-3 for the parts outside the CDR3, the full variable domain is KAGVTQTPRYLIKTRGQQVTLSCSPISGHRSVSWYQQTPGQGLQFLFEYFSETQRNKGNFPGRFSGRQFSNSRSEMNVSTLELGDSALYLCASSLGLAGGTSTDTQYFGPGTRLTVL.